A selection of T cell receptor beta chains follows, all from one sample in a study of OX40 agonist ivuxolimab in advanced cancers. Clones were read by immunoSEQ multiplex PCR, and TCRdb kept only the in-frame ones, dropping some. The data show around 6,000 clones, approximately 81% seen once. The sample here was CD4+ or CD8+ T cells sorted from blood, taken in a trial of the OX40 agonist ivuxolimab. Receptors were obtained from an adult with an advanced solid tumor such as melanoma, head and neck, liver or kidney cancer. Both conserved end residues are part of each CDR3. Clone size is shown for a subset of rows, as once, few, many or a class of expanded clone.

CASTSSGGRYTEAFF TRBJ1-1 . TRBV11-2
CASSYSMSGLTEAFF TRBJ1-1 few TRBV6-6
CASSPRQRILGTEAFF TRBJ1-1 . TRBV9
CASSLGRNEQFF TRBJ2-1 . TRBV7-3
CATSPQVSGANVLTF TRBJ2-6 . TRBV15
CSVATDGTASYEQYF TRBJ2-7 . TRBV29-1
CASSFFRRGGRGQPQHF TRBJ1-5 few TRBV28
CASSLTGTGELFF TRBJ2-2 . TRBV7-3
CASGPGDSEQFF TRBJ2-1 . TRBV12-5
CAWSVASGYEQYF TRBJ2-7 . TRBV30
CASSLRGARGVWNEQFF TRBJ2-1 . TRBV27
CASAERGGSVQTQYF TRBJ2-5 once TRBV6-5
CASSGDRGAGYTF TRBJ1-2 . TRBV6-5
CATSRSNTQETQYF TRBJ2-5 . TRBV15